The clone carrying this T cell receptor beta chain was counted at least ten times. Its antigen is unidentified. These data originate in a study of T cell repertoires in cytomegalovirus infection. The wider study: HLA-B-restricted CMV epitopes that are well studied were used alongside recently identified HLA-C-restricted ones.

Each CDR3 protein gets one entry after TCRdb re-called the reads with MiXCR. The table has hundreds of thousands of distinct CDR3 sequences, 25% to 35% seen once; the top ten hold about 20%. Study results and limitations: Cumulated frequencies of public TCR beta families served to identify carriers of CMV plus the relevant HLA.

This CDR3 has 13 residues. The V gene lost 8 bases and the J gene lost 0 bases, with 11 bases spanning the gap. Germline V gives CDR1 MNHNS, CDR2 SASEGT. The rearrangement uses TRBV6-1 and TRBJ2-7; TRBD1 is a possible D gene (6 bases). Sequenced here: cultured PBMCs, sampled from culture after CMV antigen stimulation. The source is a human donor in good health (CMV status not recorded). Some clones in this sample may be carry-over from other donors' samples. The CDR3 region is CASPGHSSYEQYF. The CDR3 nucleotides are TGTGCCAGCCCGGGACACAGCTCCTACGAGCAGTACTTC.